This T cell receptor beta chain was profiled in a study of beta chain features in type 1 diabetes. Study-wide results and limits: A moderate, significant TCRB CDR3 shortening appeared in type 1 diabetes across four CD4+ subsets.

All of the isolated RNA was reverse transcribed, so expressed TCRB transcripts were sequenced. Data came from immunoSEQ multiplex PCR; TCRdb stores just in-frame clones and leaves some out. The repertoire includes 150,000 to 190,000 clones, 9% to 12% of them detected once, and 0.45% to 0.6% sits in the top ten. In germline, CDR1 is GTSNPN, CDR2 SVGIG (reference sequence). The CDR3 length is 16 residues. V lost 2 bases to trimming and J lost 1 base; unmatched junction nucleotides: 8. This clone was recorded a few times. The antigen remains undetermined. The chain couples TRBV30 to TRBJ2-1, with TRBD1 matching over 7 bases. The sequenced sample was central memory CD4+ T cells from blood. The TCR originated in a man aged 25-45 years with type 1 diabetes. The CDR3 DNA sequence: TGTGCCTGGAGTCCCGACAGGGTCGGATCCTACAATGAGCAGTTCTTC. It encodes CAWSPDRVGSYNEQFF.